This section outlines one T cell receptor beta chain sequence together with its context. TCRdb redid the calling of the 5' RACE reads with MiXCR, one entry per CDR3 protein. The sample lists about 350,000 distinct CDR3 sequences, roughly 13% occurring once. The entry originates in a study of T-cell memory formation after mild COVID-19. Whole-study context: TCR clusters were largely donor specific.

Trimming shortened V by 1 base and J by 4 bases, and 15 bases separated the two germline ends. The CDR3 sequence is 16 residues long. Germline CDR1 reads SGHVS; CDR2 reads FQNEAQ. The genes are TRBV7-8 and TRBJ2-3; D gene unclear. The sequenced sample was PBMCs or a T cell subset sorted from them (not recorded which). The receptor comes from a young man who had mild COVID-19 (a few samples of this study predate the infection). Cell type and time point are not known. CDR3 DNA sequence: TGTGCCAGCAGCTTAGTGTCGCTAGTTATCCCAGATACGCAGTATTTT. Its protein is CASSLVSLVIPDTQYF. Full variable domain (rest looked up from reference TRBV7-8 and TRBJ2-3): GAGVSQSPRYKVAKRGQDVALRCDPISGHVSLFWYQQALGQGPEFLTYFQNEAQLDKSGLPSDRFFAERPEGSVSTLKIQRTQQEDSAVYLCASSLVSLVIPDTQYFGPGTRLTVL.